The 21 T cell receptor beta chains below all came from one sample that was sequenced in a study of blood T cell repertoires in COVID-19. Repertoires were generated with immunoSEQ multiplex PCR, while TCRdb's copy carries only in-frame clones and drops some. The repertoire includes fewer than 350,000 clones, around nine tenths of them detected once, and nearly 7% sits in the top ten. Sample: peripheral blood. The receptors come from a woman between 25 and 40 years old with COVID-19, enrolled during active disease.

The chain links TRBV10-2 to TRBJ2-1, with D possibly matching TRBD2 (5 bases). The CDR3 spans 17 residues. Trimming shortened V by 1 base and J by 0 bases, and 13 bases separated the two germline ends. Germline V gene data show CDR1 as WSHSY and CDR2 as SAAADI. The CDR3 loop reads CASSEYPGSSSYNEQFF. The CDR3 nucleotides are TGCGCCAGCAGTGAGTACCCGGGGAGTTCCTCCTACAATGAGCAGTTCTTC.

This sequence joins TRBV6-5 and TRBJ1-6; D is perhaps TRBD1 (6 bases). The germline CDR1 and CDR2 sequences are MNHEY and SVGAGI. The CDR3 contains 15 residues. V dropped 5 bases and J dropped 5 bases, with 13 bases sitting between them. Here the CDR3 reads CASSRDRFNNSPLHF. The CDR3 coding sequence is TGTGCCAGCAGTCGCGACAGGTTCAATAATTCACCCCTCCACTTT.

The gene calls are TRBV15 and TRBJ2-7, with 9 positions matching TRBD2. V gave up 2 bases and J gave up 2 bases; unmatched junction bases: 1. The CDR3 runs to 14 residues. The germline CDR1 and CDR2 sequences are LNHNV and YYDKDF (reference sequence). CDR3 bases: TGTGCCACCAGCAGACTAGCGGGACCCTACGAGCAGTACTTC. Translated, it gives CATSRLAGPYEQYF.

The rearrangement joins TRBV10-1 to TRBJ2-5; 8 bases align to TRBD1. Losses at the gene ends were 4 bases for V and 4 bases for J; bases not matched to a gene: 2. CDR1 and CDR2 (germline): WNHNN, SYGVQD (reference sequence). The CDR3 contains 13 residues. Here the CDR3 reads CASSVQGVETQYF. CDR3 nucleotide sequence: TGCGCCAGCAGTGTACAGGGGGTAGAGACCCAGTACTTC.

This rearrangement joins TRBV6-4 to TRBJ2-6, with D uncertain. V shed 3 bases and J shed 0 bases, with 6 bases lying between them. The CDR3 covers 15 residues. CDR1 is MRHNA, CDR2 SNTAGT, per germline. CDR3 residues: CASSEGDSGANVLTF. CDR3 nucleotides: TGTGCCAGCAGTGAGGGCGACTCTGGGGCCAACGTCCTGACTTTC.

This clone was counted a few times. In nucleotides, the CDR3 is TGTGCCAGCAGCGGCAATCAAGCGGGGGCCCAAGAGACCCAGTACTTC. It is translated as CASSGNQAGAQETQYF. The chain carries TRBV3-1 (or the pseudogene TRBV3-2) and TRBJ2-5, with TRBD2 matching over 8 bases. The CDR3 loop spans 16 amino acids. CDR1 is LGHDT and CDR2 is YNNKEL in the germline V gene (reference sequence). V lost 5 bases and J lost 1; bases outside the gene matches: 9.

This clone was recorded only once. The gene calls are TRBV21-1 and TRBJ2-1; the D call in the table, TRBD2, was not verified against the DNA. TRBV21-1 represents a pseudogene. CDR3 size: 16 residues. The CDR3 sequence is CASGGPEAGGGNEQFF. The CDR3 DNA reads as TGTGCCAGCGGGGGCCCCGAAGCGGGAGGGGGCAATGAGCAGTTCTTC.

CDR3 residues: CASSLGGTLNEKLFF. For the CDR3, the DNA is TGTGCCAGCAGCTTGGGGGGGACACTTAATGAAAAACTGTTTTTT. V is TRBV5-6 and J is TRBJ1-4; tentatively, D is TRBD1 (6 bases). Trimming shortened V by 0 bases and J by 4 bases, and 10 bases separated the two germline ends. CDR3 length equals 15 residues. Germline CDR1 SGHDT, CDR2 YYEEEE.

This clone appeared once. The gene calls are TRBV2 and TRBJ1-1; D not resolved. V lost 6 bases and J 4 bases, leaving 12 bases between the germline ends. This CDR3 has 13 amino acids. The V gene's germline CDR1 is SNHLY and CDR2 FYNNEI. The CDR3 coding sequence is TGTGCCAGCAGGTTTGGGGAGGGCACTGAAGCTTTCTTT. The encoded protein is CASRFGEGTEAFF.

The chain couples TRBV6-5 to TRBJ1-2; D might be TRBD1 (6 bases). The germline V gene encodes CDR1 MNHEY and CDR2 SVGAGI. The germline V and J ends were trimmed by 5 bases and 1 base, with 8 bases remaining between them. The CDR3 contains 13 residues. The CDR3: CASSRGGNYGYTF. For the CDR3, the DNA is TGTGCCAGCAGTAGGGGGGGTAACTATGGCTACACCTTC.

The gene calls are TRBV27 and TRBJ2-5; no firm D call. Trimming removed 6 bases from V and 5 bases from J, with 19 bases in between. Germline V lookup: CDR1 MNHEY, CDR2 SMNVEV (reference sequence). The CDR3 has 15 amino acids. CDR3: CASSPRGSRWETQYF. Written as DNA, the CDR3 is TGTGCCAGCAGCCCCCGTGGGTCTAGATGGGAGACCCAGTACTTC.

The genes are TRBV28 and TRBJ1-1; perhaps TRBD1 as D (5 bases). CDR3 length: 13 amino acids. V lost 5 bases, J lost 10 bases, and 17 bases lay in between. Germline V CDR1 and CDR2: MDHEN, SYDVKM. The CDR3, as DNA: TGTGCCAGCAGTGTGGTGGATAGGGGCGTAGCTTTCTTT. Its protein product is CASSVVDRGVAFF.

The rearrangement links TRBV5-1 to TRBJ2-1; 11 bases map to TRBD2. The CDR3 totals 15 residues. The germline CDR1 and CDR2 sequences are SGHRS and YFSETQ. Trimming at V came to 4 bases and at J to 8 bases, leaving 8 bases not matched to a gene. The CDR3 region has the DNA TGCGCCAGCAGCCTCACTAGCGGGAGTATGTATGAGCAGTTCTTC. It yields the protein CASSLTSGSMYEQFF.

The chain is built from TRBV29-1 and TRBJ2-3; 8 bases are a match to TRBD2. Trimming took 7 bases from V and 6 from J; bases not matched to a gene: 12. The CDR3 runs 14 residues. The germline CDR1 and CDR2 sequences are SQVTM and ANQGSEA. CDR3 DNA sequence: TGCAGCGCCGTAGCGGGAACAGTAGGGGATACGCAGTATTTT. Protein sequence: CSAVAGTVGDTQYF.

The CDR3 loop reads CAISESSRGDTQYF. The CDR3 coding sequence is TGTGCCATCAGTGAGTCGTCACGGGGGGATACGCAGTATTTT. The chain uses TRBV10-3 and TRBJ2-3; perhaps TRBD2 as D (6 bases). Germline V gene sequence: CDR1 ENHRY, CDR2 SYGVKD. Trimming took 0 bases from V and 6 from J, leaving 10 bases between them. The CDR3 is made up of 14 amino acids.

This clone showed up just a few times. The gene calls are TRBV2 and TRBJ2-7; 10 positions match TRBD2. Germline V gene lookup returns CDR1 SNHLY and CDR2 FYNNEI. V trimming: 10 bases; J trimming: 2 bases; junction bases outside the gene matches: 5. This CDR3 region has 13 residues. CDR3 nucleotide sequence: TGTGCCACCAAGCGGGGGGGCGCCTACGAGCAGTACTTC. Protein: CATKRGGAYEQYF.

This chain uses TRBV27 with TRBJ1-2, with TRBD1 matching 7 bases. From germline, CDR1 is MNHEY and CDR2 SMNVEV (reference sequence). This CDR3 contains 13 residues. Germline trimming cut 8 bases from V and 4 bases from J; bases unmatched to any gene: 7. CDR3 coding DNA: TGTGCCAGCGCCACAGGGGTAGGCTATGGCTACACCTTC. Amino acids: CASATGVGYGYTF.

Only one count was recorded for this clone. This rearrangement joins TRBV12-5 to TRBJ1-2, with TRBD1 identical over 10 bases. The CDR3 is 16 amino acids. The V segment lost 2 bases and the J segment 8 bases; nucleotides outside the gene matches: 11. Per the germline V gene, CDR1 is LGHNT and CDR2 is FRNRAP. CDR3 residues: CASGLFPDRGSEGYTF. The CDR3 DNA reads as TGTGCTAGTGGTTTGTTCCCGGACAGGGGGTCGGAAGGCTACACCTTC.

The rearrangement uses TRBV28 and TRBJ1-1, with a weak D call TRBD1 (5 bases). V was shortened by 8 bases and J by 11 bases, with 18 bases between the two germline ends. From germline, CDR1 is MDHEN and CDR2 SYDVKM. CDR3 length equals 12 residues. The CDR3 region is CASGTKGLGAFF. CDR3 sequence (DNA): TGTGCCAGCGGCACCAAGGGGCTCGGCGCTTTCTTT.

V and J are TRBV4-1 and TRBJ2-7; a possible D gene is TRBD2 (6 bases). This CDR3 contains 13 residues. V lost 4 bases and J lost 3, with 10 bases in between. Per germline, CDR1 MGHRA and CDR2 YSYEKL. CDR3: CASSRGLFYEQYF. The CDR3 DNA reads TGCGCCAGCAGCCGGGGACTCTTCTACGAGCAGTACTTC.

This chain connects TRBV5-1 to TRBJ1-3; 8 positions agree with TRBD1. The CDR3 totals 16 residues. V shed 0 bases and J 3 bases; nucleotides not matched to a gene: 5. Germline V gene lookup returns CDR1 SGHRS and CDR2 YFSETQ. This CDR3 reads CASSLEGQAIGNTIYF. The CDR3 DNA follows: TGCGCCAGCAGCTTGGAGGGACAGGCCATTGGAAACACCATATATTTT.